The 12 T cell receptor beta chains below were found in one sample sequenced in a study of a mutant IDH1 vaccine in newly diagnosed glioma. No antigens are known for them. Documented time point: week 5, during vaccination. A single vaccine dose contained 300 ug of mutant IDH1 20-mer peptide, and topical imiquimod was used with it. The protocol was immunoSEQ multiplex PCR, while the TCRdb copy is restricted to in-frame clones and leaves out a portion. The sample yields 50,000 to 55,000 clones, 78% seen once. Source: PBMCs, taken from a glioma patient whose treatment included an IDH1 peptide vaccine. The receptors shown here come from a man aged 45 to 65 with glioma.

The CDR3 reads CASMRAGAGNTIYF. The DNA of the CDR3 is TGTGCCAGCATGCGAGCGGGGGCTGGAAACACCATATATTTT. The chain recombines TRBV5-5 with TRBJ1-3; D may be TRBD1 (5 bases). This CDR3 has 14 residues. The V end was cut by 6 bases, the J end by 2 bases, with 12 bases between. Germline CDR1 reads SGHKS; CDR2 reads YYEKEE (reference sequence).

This clone rates as medium-sized. This CDR3 is also generated by other DNA sequences in the sample. The chain combines TRBV20-1 with TRBJ1-3; D is unresolved. CDR1 is DFQATT, CDR2 SNEGSKA, per germline (reference sequence). The germline V and J ends were trimmed by 5 bases and 1 base, with 3 bases remaining between them. The CDR3 spans 11 residues. CDR3 DNA sequence: TGCAGTGCTCTGTCTGGAAACACCATATATTTT. It yields the protein CSALSGNTIYF.

The V call is TRBV7-2, the J call TRBJ1-2; 8 nucleotides align to TRBD1. The V segment lost 4 bases and the J segment 7 bases; nucleotides outside the gene matches: 14. The germline V gene encodes CDR1 SGHTA and CDR2 FQGNSA. The CDR3 extends over 16 amino acids. The CDR3 DNA follows: TGTGCCAGCAGCTCTTGGGTGGGGCAGGGGGCAAGTGGCTACACCTTC. Translating gives CASSSWVGQGASGYTF.

As for this clone: At one of its ends the junction is not consistent with the germline gene, which may arise from a read error. The chain has TRBV6-9 and TRBJ1-2; D is ambiguous. Germline CDR1 is MNHGY and CDR2 is SVAAGI. The CDR3 is 15 amino acids. Here the CDR3 reads CASSLVPPYGKTYGF. DNA of the CDR3: TGTGCCAGCAGTCTAGTACCGCCTTACGGAAAGACCTATGGCTTC.

V usage is TRBV2 and J usage is TRBJ1-4; 9 bases map to TRBD1. From germline, CDR1 is SNHLY and CDR2 FYNNEI. V lost 11 bases and J lost 5; bases outside the gene matches: 3. This CDR3 has 12 residues. This CDR3 reads CAGGTGNEKLFF. CDR3 coding DNA: TGTGCCGGCGGGACAGGGAATGAAAAACTGTTTTTT. Complete variable domain (other parts from reference TRBV2 and TRBJ1-4): EPEVTQTPSHQVTQMGQEVILRCVPISNHLYFYWYRQILGQKVEFLVSFYNNEISEKSEIFDDQFSVERPDGSNFTLKIRSTKLEDSAMYFCAGGTGNEKLFFGSGTQLSVL.

The CDR3 nucleotides read TGTGCCAGCAGTGTGAGAGGACTGAACACTGAAGCTTTCTTT. As protein: CASSVRGLNTEAFF. This rearrangement joins TRBV2 to TRBJ1-1; D is ambiguous. There are 14 residues in the CDR3. Trimming took 4 bases from V and 0 from J, leaving 9 bases between them. The germline V gene has CDR1 SNHLY and CDR2 FYNNEI.

CDR3 region: CASSVGGSVGNEQFF. The CDR3 bases are TGTGCCAGCAGCGTAGGAGGCTCGGTGGGCAATGAGCAGTTCTTC. The chain employs TRBV9 and TRBJ2-1; D is uncertain. Germline V gives CDR1 SGDLS, CDR2 YYNGEE. The V end was cut by 0 bases, the J end by 6 bases, with 13 bases between. This CDR3 is 15 amino acids long.

V gene TRBV7-2 combines with J gene TRBJ1-1, with 7 bases aligning to TRBD1. CDR3 size: 15 residues. Germline CDR1 reads SGHTA; CDR2 reads FQGNSA. Trimming took 1 base from V and 10 from J; bases not matched to a gene: 12. The CDR3: CASSLEGQGGLPAFF. In nucleotides, the CDR3 is TGTGCCAGCAGCTTAGAGGGGCAGGGGGGTTTACCAGCTTTCTTT.

The chain carries TRBV7-8 and TRBJ2-7; D is ambiguous. Germline V gene data show CDR1 as SGHVS and CDR2 as FQNEAQ. V was cut by 7 bases and J by 0 bases, with 7 bases left in between. The CDR3 extends over 12 amino acids. This CDR3 reads CASTTTSYEQYF. DNA for the CDR3: TGTGCCAGCACTACGACCTCCTACGAGCAGTACTTC.

This chain joins TRBV5-6 and TRBJ1-5, with a possible D match to TRBD1 (6 bases). This CDR3 is 16 amino acids long. CDR1 is SGHDT and CDR2 is YYEEEE in the germline V gene. Trimming removed 1 base from V and 3 bases from J, with 14 bases in between. The CDR3 sequence: CASSLRGAGANQPQHF. The CDR3 DNA is TGTGCCAGCAGCTTGCGGGGGGCTGGGGCCAATCAGCCCCAGCATTTT.

V and J are TRBV7-2 and TRBJ1-2, with D possibly being TRBD1 (6 bases). V was pared by 5 bases and J by 4 bases, with 14 bases between. Germline V CDR1 and CDR2: SGHTA, FQGNSA. The CDR3 runs 14 residues. The CDR3: CASSPTGLVYGYTF. The CDR3, as DNA: TGTGCCAGCAGCCCAACAGGGTTGGTCTATGGCTACACCTTC.

The rearrangement joins TRBV4-3 to TRBJ2-2; D gene uncertain. Germline assignment: CDR1 LGHNA and CDR2 YSLEER. Deletions cut 0 bases from V and 9 bases from J, with 11 bases between. The CDR3 covers 14 residues. The CDR3 loop is CASSQESERRELFF. CDR3 DNA sequence: TGCGCCAGCAGCCAAGAATCTGAACGCCGGGAGCTGTTTTTT.